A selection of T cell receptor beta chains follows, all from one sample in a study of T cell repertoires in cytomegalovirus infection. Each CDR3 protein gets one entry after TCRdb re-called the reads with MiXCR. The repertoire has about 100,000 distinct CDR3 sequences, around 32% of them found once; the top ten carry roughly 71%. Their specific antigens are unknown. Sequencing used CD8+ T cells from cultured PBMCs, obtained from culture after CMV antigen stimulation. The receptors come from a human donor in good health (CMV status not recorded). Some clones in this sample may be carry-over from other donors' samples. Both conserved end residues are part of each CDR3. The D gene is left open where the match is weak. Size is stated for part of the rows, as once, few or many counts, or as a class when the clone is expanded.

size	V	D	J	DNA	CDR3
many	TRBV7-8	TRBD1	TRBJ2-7	TGTGCCAGCAGCTTAAGGACAGGGCTAGGCTACGAGCAGTACTTC	CASSLRTGLGYEQYF
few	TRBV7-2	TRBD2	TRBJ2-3	TGTGCCAGCAGCTTGCGGGGGGCCTGGGCAGATACGCAGTATTTT	CASSLRGAWADTQYF
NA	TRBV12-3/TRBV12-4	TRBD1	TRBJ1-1	TGTGCCAGCAGTGACCACAGGGGGCGTGAGGTCGTGACTGAAGCTTTCTTT	CASSDHRGREVVTEAFF
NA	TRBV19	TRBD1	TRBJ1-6	TGTGCCAGTAGTATCGGGCAGGGGGCTGGTTCACCCCTCCACTTT	CASSIGQGAGSPLHF
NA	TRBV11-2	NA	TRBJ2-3	TGTGCCAGCAGCCCCACCTATGGGGTACCAGATACGCAGTATTTT	CASSPTYGVPDTQYF
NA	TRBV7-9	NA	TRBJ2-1	TGTGCCAGCAGCTGGGGGATCGCTCTCTCCTACAATGAGCAGTTCTTC	CASSWGIALSYNEQFF
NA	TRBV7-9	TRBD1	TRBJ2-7	TGTGCCAGCAGCGCCCCGGGACAGGGAACATTGTACGAGCAGTACTTC	CASSAPGQGTLYEQYF
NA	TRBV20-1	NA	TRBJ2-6	TGCAGTGCCAGGTTGGGTTCTGGGGCCAACGTCCTGACTTTC	CSARLGSGANVLTF
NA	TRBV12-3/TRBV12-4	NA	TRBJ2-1	TGTGCCAGCAGCCCATTTGAGGGGGGCTCCGAGCAGTTCTTC	CASSPFEGGSEQFF
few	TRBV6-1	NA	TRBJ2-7	TGTGCCAGCACTACGACAGAGGGGTTCACCTACGAGCAGTACTTC	CASTTTEGFTYEQYF
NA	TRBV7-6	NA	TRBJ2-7	TGTGCCAGCAGCCCCGAGCCAGAGGCCCACTACGAGCAGTACTTC	CASSPEPEAHYEQYF
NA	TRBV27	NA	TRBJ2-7	TGTGCCAGCAGTTTATCCCCCACCTACGAGCAGTACTTC	CASSLSPTYEQYF
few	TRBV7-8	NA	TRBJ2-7	TGTGCCAGCAGCTTAGCGTACAGGGACGAGCAGTACTTC	CASSLAYRDEQYF
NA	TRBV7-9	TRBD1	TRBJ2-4	TGTGCCAGCAGCTTAGGGACAGGAAGCAAAAACATTCAGTACTTC	CASSLGTGSKNIQYF
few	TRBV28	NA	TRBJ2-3	TGTGCCAGCAGTTCGACTGACTGGGGCCTAACAGATACGCAGTATTTT	CASSSTDWGLTDTQYF
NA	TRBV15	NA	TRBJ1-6	TGTGCCACCAGCACCGAACCGGTGAAGGGTTATAATTCACCCCTCCACTTT	CATSTEPVKGYNSPLHF
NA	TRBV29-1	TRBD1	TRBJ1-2	TGCAGCGTTGGGCAGGGGGATGGTGGCTACACCTTC	CSVGQGDGGYTF
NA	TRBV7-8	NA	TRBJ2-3	TGTGCCAGCAGCTCAACTGGGGATACGCAGTATTTT	CASSSTGDTQYF
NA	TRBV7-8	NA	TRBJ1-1	TGTGCCAGCAGCCTACGAGCGAACACTGAAGCTTTCTTT	CASSLRANTEAFF
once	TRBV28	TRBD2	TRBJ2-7	TGTGCCAGCAGTACGACGCCGGGGGGGCACGACGAGCAGTACTTC	CASSTTPGGHDEQYF
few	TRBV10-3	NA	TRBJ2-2	TGTGCCATCAGTGAAGCAGGGCCCGGGGAGCTGTTTTTT	CAISEAGPGELFF
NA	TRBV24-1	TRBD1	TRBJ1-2	TGTGCCACCAGTGACTGGGACAGGGCCTATGGCTACACCTTC	CATSDWDRAYGYTF
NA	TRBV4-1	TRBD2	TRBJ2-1	TGCGCCAGCAGCCAAGATGGAGGCGGGGGACGAGGCTACAATGAGCAGTTCTTC	CASSQDGGGGRGYNEQFF
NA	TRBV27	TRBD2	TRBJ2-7	TGTGCCAGCAGTGTATGGGGGGGGTACGAGCAGTACTTC	CASSVWGGYEQYF
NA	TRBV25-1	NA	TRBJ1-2	TGTGCCAGCAGTGAGGGTAACTATGGCTACACCTTC	CASSEGNYGYTF
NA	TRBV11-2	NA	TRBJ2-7	TGTGCCAGCAGCGGTTGGGGGAACAGAGGCGAGCAGTACTTC	CASSGWGNRGEQYF
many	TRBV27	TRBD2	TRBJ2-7	TGTGCCAGCAGTTTAGCGGGGGGCCCACACGAGCAGTACTTC	CASSLAGGPHEQYF
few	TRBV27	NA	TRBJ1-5	TGTGCCAGCAGTTCAACTAGCAATCAGCCCCAGCATTTT	CASSSTSNQPQHF
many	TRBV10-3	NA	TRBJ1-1	TGTGCCATCAGTGAGAGGGCAGGGTCGAACACTGAAGCTTTCTTT	CAISERAGSNTEAFF
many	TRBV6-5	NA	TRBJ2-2	TGTGCCAGCAGTCCCTTCCAGGGGATAGGTCCCGGGGAGCTGTTTTTT	CASSPFQGIGPGELFF
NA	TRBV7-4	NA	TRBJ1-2	TGTGCCAGCAGCTTAGATGGACCATATGGCTACACCTTC	CASSLDGPYGYTF
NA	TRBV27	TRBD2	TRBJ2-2	TGTGCCAGCAGTATCAGACTAGCGGGAACCGGGGAGCTGTTTTTT	CASSIRLAGTGELFF
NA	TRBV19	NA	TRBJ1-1	TGTGCCAGTAGTATCCCTTATTATGAAGCTTTCTTT	CASSIPYYEAFF
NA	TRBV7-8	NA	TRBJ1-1	TGTGCCAGCAGCTTTTCGTTCATCCCAGGGACCCTGAATGAAGCTTTCTTT	CASSFSFIPGTLNEAFF
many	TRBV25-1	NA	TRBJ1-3	TGTGCCAGCAGTGAGCCGACAGGTCTCTCTGGAAACACCATATATTTT	CASSEPTGLSGNTIYF
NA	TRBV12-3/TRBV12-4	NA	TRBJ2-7	TGTGCCAGCGGCTGGACGCGAACCTACGAGCAGTACTTC	CASGWTRTYEQYF
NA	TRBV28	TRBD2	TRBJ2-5	TGTGCCAGCACGACTAGCGGGGGGGCAACCCTCCAAGAGACCCAGTACTTC	CASTTSGGATLQETQYF
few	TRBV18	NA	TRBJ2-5	TGTGCCAGCTCACCACCGGACAGCGAAGAGACCCAGTACTTC	CASSPPDSEETQYF
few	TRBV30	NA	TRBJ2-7	TGTGCCTGGAGGGCCGGGTCCTACGAGCAGTACTTC	CAWRAGSYEQYF
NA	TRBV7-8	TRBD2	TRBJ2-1	TGTGCCAGCAGCTTATTAGCGGGGGAGCTTCAGTTCTTC	CASSLLAGELQFF
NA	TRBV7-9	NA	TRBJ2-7	TGTGCCAGCAGCTTGGGTAGGCTCGAGCAGTACTTC	CASSLGRLEQYF
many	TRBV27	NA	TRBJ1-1	TGTGCCAGCAGTTTCGGCAGGGTGGGTACTGAAGCTTTCTTT	CASSFGRVGTEAFF
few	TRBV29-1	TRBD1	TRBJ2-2	TGCAGCGTTTTTACAGGGGGCGTAAGGACCGGGGAGCTGTTTTTT	CSVFTGGVRTGELFF
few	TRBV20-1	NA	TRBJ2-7	TGCAGTGCTAGAGATGATCAGGGCGCCTACGAGCAGTACTTC	CSARDDQGAYEQYF
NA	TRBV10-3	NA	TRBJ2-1	TGTGCCATCAGAGGTGAAAATGACTACGAGCAGTTCTTC	CAIRGENDYEQFF
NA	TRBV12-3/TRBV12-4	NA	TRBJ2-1	TGTGCCAGCACCACGGGACTCCGCTACAATGAGCAGTTCTTC	CASTTGLRYNEQFF
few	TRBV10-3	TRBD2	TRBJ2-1	TGTGCCATCAGTGGAATGCGGGGGGCCTCCTACAATGAGCAGTTCTTC	CAISGMRGASYNEQFF
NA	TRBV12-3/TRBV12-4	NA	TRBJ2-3	TGTGCCAGCCTGGGGCAGGGGATGAGCATGAATACGCAGTATTTT	CASLGQGMSMNTQYF
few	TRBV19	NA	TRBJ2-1	TGTGCCAGTGCATCGAGCTCCTACAATGAGCAGTTCTTC	CASASSSYNEQFF
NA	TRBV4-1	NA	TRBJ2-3	TGCGCCAGCAGCCAGGCTCTGGGGGCAGATACGCAGTATTTT	CASSQALGADTQYF
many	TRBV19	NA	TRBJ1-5	TGTGCCAGCCACCCCCGGACAGATCCCATTAATCAGCCCCAGCATTTT	CASHPRTDPINQPQHF
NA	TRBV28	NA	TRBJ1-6	TGTGCCACGAAACGGGAAAGTTACGTGGCCCTCCACTTT	CATKRESYVALHF
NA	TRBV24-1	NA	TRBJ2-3	TGTGCCACCAGTGATTCACTGTTCACAGATACGCAGTATTTT	CATSDSLFTDTQYF
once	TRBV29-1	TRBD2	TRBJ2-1	TGCAGCGTTGTTGCGGGGGGGCCCGACAATGAGCAGTTCTTC	CSVVAGGPDNEQFF
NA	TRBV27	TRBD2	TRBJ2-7	TGTGCCAGCATTAAGCGGGGGGACGAGCAGTACTTC	CASIKRGDEQYF
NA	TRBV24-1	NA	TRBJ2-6	TGTGCCACCAGTGCGTCTCTGGGGGCCAACGTCCTGACTTTC	CATSASLGANVLTF
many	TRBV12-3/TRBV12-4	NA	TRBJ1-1	TGTGCCAGCAGTTATCTCGCCGGGACGAAGAACACTGAAGCTTTCTTT	CASSYLAGTKNTEAFF
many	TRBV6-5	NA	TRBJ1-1	TGTGCCAGCACCCCGGGACGGATGAACACTGAAGCTTTCTTT	CASTPGRMNTEAFF